The source of this T cell receptor (beta chain) is a study of blood T cell repertoires in COVID-19. The germline V gene encodes CDR1 LNHDA and CDR2 SQIVND (reference sequence). This CDR3 spans 15 amino acids. The V gene end was trimmed by 6 bases and the J gene end by 1 base; junction bases not matched to a gene: 7. Recovery among Cohort 3 donors was established by two negative PCRs, clearance, or symptom resolution. The table came from immunoSEQ multiplex PCR; TCRdb's copy has only in-frame clones and leaves some out. This table holds a few hundred thousand clones, 85% found once. The TCR sequence derives from a woman aged 50 to 60 who had recovered from COVID-19. What was sequenced was PBMCs or T cells enriched from blood (not recorded which). V is TRBV19 and J is TRBJ2-7, with 9 bases identical to TRBD2. The CDR3 protein is CASSTLAGPSYEQYF. In DNA form, the CDR3 reads TGTGCCAGTAGCACTCTAGCGGGACCTTCCTACGAGCAGTACTTC.